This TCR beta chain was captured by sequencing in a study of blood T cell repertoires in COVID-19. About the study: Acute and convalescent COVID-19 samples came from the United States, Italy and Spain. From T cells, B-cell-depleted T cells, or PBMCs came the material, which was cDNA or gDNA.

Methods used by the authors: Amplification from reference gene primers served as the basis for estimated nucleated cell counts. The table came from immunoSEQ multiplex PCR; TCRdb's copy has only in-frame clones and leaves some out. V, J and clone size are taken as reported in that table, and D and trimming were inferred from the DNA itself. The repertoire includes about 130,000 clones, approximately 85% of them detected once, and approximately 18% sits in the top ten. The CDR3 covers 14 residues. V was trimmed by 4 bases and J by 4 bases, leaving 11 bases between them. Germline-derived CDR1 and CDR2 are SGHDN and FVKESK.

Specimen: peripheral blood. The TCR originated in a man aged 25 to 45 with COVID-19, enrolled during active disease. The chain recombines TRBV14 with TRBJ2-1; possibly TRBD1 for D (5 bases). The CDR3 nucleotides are TGTGCCAGCAGCCTTGCGACAGCTTACAATGAGCAGTTCTTC. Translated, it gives CASSLATAYNEQFF.